The next 31 T cell receptor beta chains were all read from a single sample in a study of technical replicates of blood from a few donors. TCRdb keeps only in-frame clones here, not all; method: immunoSEQ multiplex PCR. The sample carries some 30,000 clones, roughly nine tenths recorded once. Material for sequencing was PBMCs. Receptor source: a human donor in good health. Some clones in this sample may be carry-over from other donors' samples.

The rearrangement links TRBV5-5 to TRBJ1-6; D not certain. V lost 0 bases, J lost 11 bases, and 12 bases lay in between. This CDR3 has 14 residues. Germline V lookup: CDR1 SGHKS, CDR2 YYEKEE (reference sequence). The CDR3 sequence is CASSLVTYETPLHF. CDR3 sequence (DNA): TGTGCCAGCAGCTTGGTTACGTATGAGACACCCCTCCACTTT.

This chain connects TRBV18 to TRBJ2-7; possibly TRBD1 for D (5 bases). The V end lost 3 bases, the J end lost 6 bases, and 9 bases lay between the germline ends. The CDR3 loop spans 12 amino acids. Germline CDR1 and CDR2: KGHSH and LQKENI. For the CDR3, the DNA is TGTGCCAGCTCACCGTCCAGGGTCGAGCAGTACTTC. This translates into CASSPSRVEQYF.

J is TRBJ2-2 and V is TRBV12-5; 10 bases are a match to TRBD2. This CDR3 has 19 residues. Germline V gives CDR1 LGHNT, CDR2 FRNRAP. J gave up 4 bases and V 0 bases, and 11 bases lay outside the gene matches. The CDR3 protein is CASGLVLAGATRRTGELFF. DNA for the CDR3: TGTGCTAGTGGTTTGGTCCTAGCGGGAGCGACGCGACGCACCGGGGAGCTGTTTTTT.

V is TRBV4-3 and J is TRBJ1-4; D remains ambiguous. V was trimmed by 3 bases and J by 7 bases, leaving 15 bases between them. The CDR3 extends over 15 amino acids. Germline V gene lookup returns CDR1 LGHNA and CDR2 YSLEER. CDR3 amino acids: CASSHLDRAGEKLFF. The CDR3 coding sequence is TGCGCCAGCAGCCACCTGGACCGCGCGGGTGAAAAACTGTTTTTT.

The rearrangement uses TRBV19 and TRBJ2-1, with D tentatively TRBD1 (6 bases). This CDR3 has 14 amino acids. Germline V gene lookup returns CDR1 LNHDA and CDR2 SQIVND (reference sequence). Trimming cost V 3 bases and J 6 bases, with 12 bases left between them. The CDR3 DNA is TGTGCCAGTAGTATGGGGGCTAGTGTCAATGAGCAGTTCTTC. Translation gives CASSMGASVNEQFF.

The genes are TRBV25-1 and TRBJ2-1; TRBD2 might be the D (7 bases). V was clipped by 1 base and J by 4 bases, with 14 bases between them. Germline CDR1 and CDR2: MGHDK and SYGVNS. The CDR3 runs 16 residues. The CDR3 coding sequence is TGTGCCAGCAGTGAATTAGGGGGGGGGAGTTACAATGAGCAGTTCTTC. Its protein product is CASSELGGGSYNEQFF.

The V gene is TRBV4-1, the J gene TRBJ1-1; no clear D. Germline CDR1 and CDR2: MGHRA and YSYEKL. The V end was cut by 0 bases, the J end by 1 base, with 6 bases between. This CDR3 is 14 amino acids long. The CDR3 sequence: CASSQETPNTEAFF. The CDR3 DNA reads as TGCGCCAGCAGCCAAGAGACACCGAACACTGAAGCTTTCTTT.

In DNA, the CDR3 is TGCGCCAGCAGCGTTGGGCATACAGGGGACACTGAAGCTTTCTTT. Translation gives CASSVGHTGDTEAFF. The chain uses TRBV5-1 and TRBJ1-1; 7 positions agree with TRBD1. Unmatched junction bases numbered 9, after V lost 4 bases and J lost 3 bases. Germline values: CDR1 SGHRS, CDR2 YFSETQ. CDR3 length: 15 residues.

The chain joins TRBV5-4 to TRBJ1-1; 10 bases map to TRBD1. Germline values: CDR1 SGHNT, CDR2 YYREEE (reference sequence). This CDR3 region has 15 residues. J was trimmed by 10 bases and V by 4 bases; bases with no gene match: 13. The CDR3 here is CASSPGGTGVRGAFF. The DNA for the CDR3 is TGTGCCAGCAGCCCGGGGGGGACAGGGGTACGGGGAGCTTTCTTT.

By its share, this clone is large. This rearrangement joins TRBV6-5 to TRBJ2-1; 9 bases are shared with TRBD2. Germline values: CDR1 MNHEY, CDR2 SVGAGI. The CDR3 runs to 14 residues. J lost 4 bases, V lost 6 bases, and 4 bases had no gene match. The CDR3 DNA reads as TGTGCCAGCAGCCGGACTAGCGATTACAATGAGCAGTTCTTC. Protein: CASSRTSDYNEQFF.

By sample share, this clone is medium-sized (0.01 to 0.1%). The chain links TRBV4-2 to TRBJ2-7; 8 bases line up with TRBD2. Per the germline V gene, CDR1 is LGHNA and CDR2 is YNFKEQ. The CDR3 loop spans 14 amino acids. V shed 5 bases, J shed 4 bases, and the junction held 7 bases outside the gene matches. CDR3 in amino acids: CASSVLAGIYEQYF. The CDR3 DNA reads as TGTGCCAGCAGCGTCCTAGCGGGTATTTACGAGCAGTACTTC.

This clone was counted a few times. The CDR3 DNA reads TGTGCTAGTGGTTTGACAACTAGCGGGAGGAACACCGGGGAGCTGTTTTTT. It specifies CASGLTTSGRNTGELFF. The chain employs TRBV12-5 and TRBJ2-2; 11 positions agree with TRBD2. Trimming removed 2 bases from V and 1 base from J; junction bases left unmatched: 3. Per the germline V gene, CDR1 is LGHNT and CDR2 is FRNRAP. The CDR3 has 17 residues.

This chain joins TRBV11-2 and TRBJ2-1, with D maybe TRBD1 (5 bases). This CDR3 comprises 15 residues. Deletions cut 1 base from V and 4 bases from J, with 11 bases between. CDR1 and CDR2 (germline): SGHAT, FQNNGV. DNA of the CDR3: TGTGCCAGCAGCTTAGTGGCAGGGTCTTACAATGAGCAGTTCTTC. Its protein product is CASSLVAGSYNEQFF.

The chain couples TRBV2 to TRBJ1-3, with D possibly TRBD1 on 6 matching bases. The CDR3 totals 16 residues. Germline V gene lookup returns CDR1 SNHLY and CDR2 FYNNEI. V was cut by 5 bases and J by 0 bases, with 14 bases left in between. The CDR3 bases are TGTGCCAGCAGTATTCGACAGGTTAACTCTGGAAACACCATATATTTT. Translation gives CASSIRQVNSGNTIYF.

The sample holds a few counts of this clone. J is TRBJ1-2 and V is TRBV4-2; perhaps TRBD1 as D (6 bases). The V end was cut by 6 bases, the J end by 8 bases, with 16 bases between. Germline V gene lookup returns CDR1 LGHNA and CDR2 YNFKEQ. The CDR3 is made up of 13 amino acids. The CDR3 protein is CASSRTDTPGYTF. CDR3 nucleotide sequence: TGTGCCAGCAGTCGGACAGATACTCCCGGCTACACCTTC.

The chain has TRBV19 and TRBJ2-6; D is uncertain. The CDR3 runs to 15 residues. Germline CDR1 reads LNHDA; CDR2 reads SQIVND (reference sequence). Trimming cost V 4 bases and J 0 bases, with 7 bases left between them. CDR3 coding DNA: TGTGCCAGTAGTACTGACTCCTCTGGGGCCAACGTCCTGACTTTC. This translates into CASSTDSSGANVLTF. Supplemented by reference TRBV19 and TRBJ2-6, the full variable domain reads DGGITQSPKYLFRKEGQNVTLSCEQNLNHDAMYWYRQDPGQGLRLIYYSQIVNDFQKGDIAEGYSVSREKKESFPLTVTSAQKNPTAFYLCASSTDSSGANVLTFGAGSRLTVL.

The rearrangement links TRBV15 to TRBJ1-5, with D uncertain. The V end was cut by 2 bases, the J end by 3 bases, with 20 bases between. Germline CDR1 reads LNHNV; CDR2 reads YYDKDF (reference sequence). The length of the CDR3 is 18 residues. The CDR3, as DNA: TGTGCCACCAGCAGATTTCGAGCGGGTCAGGTCTACAATCAGCCCCAGCATTTT. It translates to CATSRFRAGQVYNQPQHF.

This chain links TRBV6-6 with TRBJ2-2; D is undetermined. Germline-derived CDR1 and CDR2 are MNHNY and SVGAGI (reference sequence). CDR3 length: 15 residues. The V and J ends lost 7 bases and 0 bases respectively, with 12 bases between them. The CDR3, as DNA: TGTGCCAGCACCCAGACAATCGCGAACACCGGGGAGCTGTTTTTT. Translation gives CASTQTIANTGELFF.

The chain is built from TRBV11-2 and TRBJ2-3; weak D call: TRBD2 (5 bases). The CDR3 is 15 residues long. Germline CDR1 and CDR2: SGHAT and FQNNGV. Trimming took off 4 bases at V and 3 bases at J, with 14 bases between the two ends. CDR3 sequence reads: CASSSGSGGTDTQYF. CDR3 in DNA: TGTGCCAGCAGCTCGGGCAGCGGAGGAACAGATACGCAGTATTTT.

This clone was detected only a few times. The chain carries TRBV30 and TRBJ1-1, with D uncertain. Trimming took off 4 bases at V and 5 bases at J, with 14 bases between the two ends. The CDR3 is 13 amino acids. CDR1 GTSNPN and CDR2 SVGIG come from the germline V gene (reference sequence). The CDR3: CAWIHGERTEAFF. In DNA, the CDR3 is TGTGCCTGGATTCACGGGGAAAGGACTGAAGCTTTCTTT.

The genes are TRBV7-9 and TRBJ1-2; possibly TRBD1 for D (5 bases). V shed 7 bases and J shed 8 bases, with 11 bases lying between them. The CDR3 spans 11 residues. The germline CDR1 and CDR2 sequences are SEHNR and FQNEAQ (reference sequence). The CDR3 sequence: CASNAEGGYTF. The CDR3 nucleotides are TGTGCCAGCAATGCGGAGGGGGGCTACACCTTC.

V usage is TRBV29-1 and J usage is TRBJ1-2; 8 bases match TRBD1. CDR1 SQVTM and CDR2 ANQGSEA come from the germline V gene. The V gene end was trimmed by 5 bases and the J gene end by 8 bases; junction bases not matched to a gene: 13. The CDR3 runs to 14 residues. Written as DNA, the CDR3 is TGCAGCGTTTATGGACCGACAGGGGAAGAGGGCTACACCTTC. Residues: CSVYGPTGEEGYTF.

The sample holds a few counts of this clone. The gene calls are TRBV11-2 and TRBJ2-7; D is undetermined. The germline CDR1 and CDR2 sequences are SGHAT and FQNNGV. Trimming removed 5 bases at V and 5 bases at J, with 16 bases between. The CDR3 totals 14 residues. The CDR3, as DNA: TGTGCCAGCAGCCCCGGCGGAGATAGCCACGAGCAGTACTTC. It translates to CASSPGGDSHEQYF.

The rearrangement links TRBV18 to TRBJ2-3; 11 nucleotides line up with TRBD1. The junction had 9 bases not matched to a gene; V was cut back by 2 bases and J by 5 bases. CDR1 is KGHSH and CDR2 is LQKENI in the germline V gene. This CDR3 is 17 amino acids long. The CDR3 DNA reads TGTGCCAGCTCACCATCGCGGGGACAGGGGGAGAGAGATACGCAGTATTTT. Translated, it gives CASSPSRGQGERDTQYF.

The chain carries TRBV7-9 and TRBJ1-2; 10 nucleotides match TRBD1. Germline CDR1 reads SEHNR; CDR2 reads FQNEAQ (reference sequence). This CDR3 is 15 amino acids long. V was clipped by 4 bases and J by 8 bases; unmatched bases: 10. Here the CDR3 DNA reads TGTGCCAGCAGCTGGACCGGGACAGGGGCTGGCGGCTACACCTTC. Translating it yields CASSWTGTGAGGYTF.

This clone was recorded a few times. V is TRBV27 and J is TRBJ2-1; 10 bases are a match to TRBD2. The V segment lost 8 bases and the J segment 4 bases; nucleotides outside the gene matches: 8. CDR1 is MNHEY, CDR2 SMNVEV, per germline (reference sequence). This CDR3 spans 15 amino acids. The CDR3 DNA reads as TGTGCCAGCCGCCCCGGACTAGCGGTTTACAATGAGCAGTTCTTC. Encoded protein: CASRPGLAVYNEQFF.

The J gene is TRBJ2-7, the V gene TRBV7-2, with 12 bases identical to TRBD1. The junction had 8 bases not matched to a gene; V was cut back by 4 bases and J by 4 bases. This CDR3 spans 16 amino acids. Germline V gene lookup returns CDR1 SGHTA and CDR2 FQGNSA. The DNA for the CDR3 is TGTGCCAGCAGCTCCTTCGGGACAGGGGGCTCTTACGAGCAGTACTTC. Translation gives CASSSFGTGGSYEQYF.

The chain combines TRBV6-5 with TRBJ2-5, with 9 positions matching TRBD2. The CDR3 extends over 16 amino acids. The germline CDR1 and CDR2 sequences are MNHEY and SVGAGI. V lost 2 bases and J lost 4; bases outside the gene matches: 8. CDR3 DNA sequence: TGTGCCAGCAGTTACCTCGCGGGAGGGGGAGGAGAGACCCAGTACTTC. Amino acid sequence: CASSYLAGGGGETQYF.

The chain uses TRBV7-6 and TRBJ2-2; 7 positions match TRBD2. Trimming removed 1 base from V and 5 bases from J; junction bases left unmatched: 10. Germline V lookup: CDR1 SGHVS, CDR2 FNYEAQ. The CDR3 totals 17 residues. The CDR3 reads CASSLDTLAIKTGELFF. The CDR3 nucleotides read TGTGCCAGCAGCTTAGATACACTAGCGATTAAAACCGGGGAGCTGTTTTTT.

The chain joins TRBV21-1 to TRBJ1-5. TRBV21-1 is a pseudogene. This CDR3 has 17 residues. The CDR3 bases are TGTGCCAGCCCACACGGCCGGGAGGCGATTAGCAATCAGCCCCAGCATTTT. Amino acids: CASPHGREAISNQPQHF.

This clone was found once. The CDR3 DNA sequence: TGCGCCAGCAGCTTGGTAGCGGGAGGACAAGAGACCCAGTACTTC. Translated: CASSLVAGGQETQYF. J is TRBJ2-5 and V is TRBV5-1; 10 bases match TRBD2. Trimming cost V 0 bases and J 2 bases; bases outside gene matches: 1. Germline values: CDR1 SGHRS, CDR2 YFSETQ. The CDR3 consists of 15 residues.